The T cell receptor (beta chain) described here comes from a study of blood T cell repertoires in COVID-19. Germline assignment: CDR1 MDHEN and CDR2 SYDVKM. CDR3 length equals 11 residues. The data were produced by immunoSEQ multiplex PCR, yet TCRdb's version contains in-frame clones alone and is incomplete. This sample carries around 250,000 clones, roughly 85% of them seen once, and the ten largest clones take 1.5% to 2%. The origin of this receptor is a woman between 45 and 65 years old who had recovered from COVID-19. The sample was PBMCs or T cells enriched from blood (not recorded which). The genes are TRBV28 and TRBJ1-1, with D possibly TRBD1 on 6 matching bases. The CDR3: CASEGVTEAFF. CDR3 nucleotides: TGTGCATCAGAGGGGGTCACTGAAGCTTTCTTT. Full variable domain (remainder filled in from reference TRBV28 and TRBJ1-1): DVKVTQSSRYLVKRTGEKVFLECVQDMDHENMFWYRQDPGLGLRLIYFSYDVKMKEKGDIPEGYSVSREKKERFSLILESASTNQTSMYLCASEGVTEAFFGQGTRLTVV.